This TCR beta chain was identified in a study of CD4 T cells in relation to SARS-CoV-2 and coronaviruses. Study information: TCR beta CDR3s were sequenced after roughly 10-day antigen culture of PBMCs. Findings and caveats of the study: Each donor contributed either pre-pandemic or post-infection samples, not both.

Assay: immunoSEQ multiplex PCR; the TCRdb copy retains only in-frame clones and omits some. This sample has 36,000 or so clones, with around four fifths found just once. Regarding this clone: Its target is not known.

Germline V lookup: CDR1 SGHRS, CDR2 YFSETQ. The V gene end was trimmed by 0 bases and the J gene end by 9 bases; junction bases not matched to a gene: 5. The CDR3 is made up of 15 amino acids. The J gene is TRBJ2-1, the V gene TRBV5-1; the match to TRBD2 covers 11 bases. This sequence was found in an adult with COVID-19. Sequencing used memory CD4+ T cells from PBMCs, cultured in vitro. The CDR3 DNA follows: TGCGCCAGCAGCTTGGAACTAGCGGGAGCCCTTGAGCAGTTCTTC. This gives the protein CASSLELAGALEQFF.